Following are 20 T cell receptor beta chains from one sample sequenced in a study of blood T cells in healthy people across ages. A second PCR, run for roughly 7 to 12 cycles, used a sample-barcoded 5' primer plus a J-beta primer mix. TCRdb reanalysed the 5' RACE reads using MiXCR and keeps one entry per CDR3 protein. This table has about 780,000 distinct CDR3 sequences, about 26% appearing once. These data were likewise used in another study, on T cells of mothers and their children.

Sequencing was performed on blood. These receptors were obtained from a boy between 10 and 17 years old in good health.

The chain links TRBV3-1 to TRBJ2-1; 9 bases are a match to TRBD2. CDR1 is LGHDT, CDR2 YNNKEL, per germline (reference sequence). CDR3 length: 17 amino acids. V lost 0 bases, J lost 7 bases, and 10 bases stayed unmatched. This CDR3 is CASSQDVGSGGNNEQFF. CDR3 bases: TGTGCCAGCAGCCAAGATGTTGGAAGCGGGGGGAATAATGAGCAGTTCTTC.

The CDR3 DNA sequence: TGTGCCAGCAGCTTGGTCACTAGCGGGGGGATCAATGAGCAGTTCTTC. Translating it yields CASSLVTSGGINEQFF. The genes are TRBV5-6 and TRBJ2-1; TRBD2 matches at 12 bases. The junction had 4 bases not matched to a gene; V was cut back by 0 bases and J by 6 bases. The length of the CDR3 is 16 residues. Looked up from germline, CDR1 is SGHDT and CDR2 is YYEEEE.

This clonotype has a handful of counts. The V and J genes are TRBV4-2 and TRBJ1-4, with 7 bases aligning to TRBD1. V lost 2 bases, J lost 7 bases, and 7 bases stayed unmatched. The CDR3 spans 15 residues. Germline V gene lookup returns CDR1 LGHNA and CDR2 YNFKEQ. The CDR3 here is CASSQRTGDPEKLFF. The CDR3 region has the DNA TGTGCCAGCAGCCAAAGAACAGGGGATCCTGAAAAACTGTTTTTT.

This clonotype was picked up one time. The chain links TRBV29-1 to TRBJ1-2; 8 nucleotides match TRBD1. The CDR3 contains 14 residues. V shed 3 bases and J 4 bases; nucleotides not matched to a gene: 7. CDR1 and CDR2 (germline): SQVTM, ANQGSEA. The CDR3 nucleotides are TGCAGCGTTGATGGCAGGGGGCTGGGCTATGGCTACACCTTC. This sequence encodes CSVDGRGLGYGYTF.

At least ten counts were recorded for this clonotype. The chain joins TRBV29-1 to TRBJ1-4, with D possibly TRBD1 on 5 matching bases. Looked up from germline, CDR1 is SQVTM and CDR2 is ANQGSEA. This CDR3 has 12 residues. With 5 bases removed from V and 9 bases from J, the gap between germline ends came to 13 bases. DNA for the CDR3: TGCAGCGTTCGTCAGGGCAGTCAAAAACTGTTTTTT. It specifies CSVRQGSQKLFF.

The table lists this clonotype with a few counts. A junction end diverges from the germline sequence, so it may reflect a read error. The rearrangement uses TRBV20-1 and TRBJ1-5; 8 bases align to TRBD1. CDR3 size: 14 residues. Germline-derived CDR1 and CDR2 are DFQATT and SNEGSKA (reference sequence). DNA for the CDR3: TGCAGTGCATATCAGGGGGCCAACAATCGGCCCCAGCATTTT. It specifies CSAYQGANNRPQHF.

This chain joins TRBV12-3 or TRBV12-4 and TRBJ1-5, with 9 bases identical to TRBD1. The CDR3 consists of 14 residues. With 6 bases clipped from V and 4 bases from J, the junction kept 4 bases outside the gene matches. CDR3 bases: TGTGCCAGCAGGCCGGGACAGGGAAATCAGCCCCAGCATTTT. Translating gives CASRPGQGNQPQHF.

This clonotype has just one count. The chain is built from TRBV2 and TRBJ2-3; 7 bases agree with TRBD2. CDR3 length: 14 residues. Germline values: CDR1 SNHLY, CDR2 FYNNEI. V dropped 0 bases and J dropped 4; count of bases not matched to a gene: 1. CDR3 nucleotides: TGTGCCAGCAGTGAAGCAACTAGCGCAGATACGCAGTATTTT. Residues: CASSEATSADTQYF.

This clonotype showed up just a few times. V gene TRBV12-3 or TRBV12-4 combines with J gene TRBJ2-5; D unclear. TRBJ2-1 matches the DNA end more closely, so the J call is doubtful. The CDR3 runs to 12 residues. The CDR3 coding sequence is TGTGCCAGCACGAGTCCGGACAATGAGCAGTTCTTC. Its translation: CASTSPDNEQFF.

Notes on this clonotype: No conserved phenylalanine or tryptophan is present at the end of the CDR3, so a read error is the likely explanation. The chain joins TRBV12-3 or TRBV12-4 to TRBJ2-3; no clear D. The CDR3 loop spans 12 amino acids. Trimming took 6 bases from V and 3 from J, leaving 7 bases between them. This chain's CDR3 is CASRVSTDTQYS. The DNA for the CDR3 is TGTGCCAGCAGAGTATCGACAGATACGCAGTATTCT.

Concerning this clonotype: A junction end diverges from the germline sequence, so it may reflect a read error. This chain uses TRBV5-1 with TRBJ1-4; D unresolved. The CDR3 loop spans 14 amino acids. CDR1 is SGHRS and CDR2 is YFSETQ in the germline V gene. CDR3 sequence (DNA): TGTGCCAGCAGCCCCCCGGACCCTGCGGAAAAACTGTTTTTT. Protein product: CASSPPDPAEKLFF.

On this clonotype itself: One end of the junction fails to match germline, which may point to a read error. The J gene is TRBJ2-6, the V gene TRBV5-1; no clear D gene. From germline, CDR1 is SGHRS and CDR2 YFSETQ. CDR3 length equals 14 residues. The CDR3 DNA follows: TGCGCCAGTAGCTTGGCCCCAGCTGTACGAGACCTGACTTTC. Protein sequence: CASSLAPAVRDLTF.

A few counts support this clonotype. The chain links TRBV29-1 to TRBJ2-7, with D tentatively TRBD1 (5 bases). Trimming cost V 4 bases and J 5 bases, with 9 bases left between them. The CDR3 contains 11 residues. Germline CDR1 SQVTM, CDR2 ANQGSEA. The CDR3 bases are TGCAGCGTTGGCAGGGTAGACGAGCAGTACTTC. Protein sequence: CSVGRVDEQYF.

The chain uses TRBV5-1 and TRBJ2-2, with D tentatively TRBD2 (6 bases). The CDR3 consists of 16 residues. CDR1 is SGHRS and CDR2 is YFSETQ in the germline V gene. V was trimmed by 6 bases and J by 2 bases, leaving 17 bases between them. DNA of the CDR3: TGCGCCAGCACCGACCAGGCGGGGCCAAACACCGGGGAGCTGTTTTTT. It encodes CASTDQAGPNTGELFF.

This clonotype occurred a few times. The rearrangement uses TRBV5-1 and TRBJ2-5; 7 bases match TRBD1. CDR3 length equals 14 residues. Germline V lookup: CDR1 SGHRS, CDR2 YFSETQ. V lost 4 bases to trimming and J lost 1 base; unmatched junction nucleotides: 4. The CDR3 protein is CASSQGQIQETQYF. CDR3 coding DNA: TGCGCCAGCAGCCAGGGACAGATCCAAGAGACCCAGTACTTC.

The rearrangement joins TRBV27 to TRBJ2-7; maybe TRBD1 (6 bases). The V end was cut by 5 bases, the J end by 5 bases, with 16 bases between. CDR3 size: 14 residues. Germline CDR1 is MNHEY and CDR2 is SMNVEV (reference sequence). CDR3 sequence: CASSTGTGMNEQYF. The CDR3 DNA reads TGTGCCAGCAGTACCGGCACAGGGATGAACGAGCAGTACTTC.

The V and J genes are TRBV14 and TRBJ2-3, with 9 bases that match TRBD1. From germline, CDR1 is SGHDN and CDR2 FVKESK. V lost 5 bases and J lost 6; bases outside the gene matches: 6. There are 14 residues in the CDR3. DNA of the CDR3: TGTGCCAGCAGCTCAAACAGGGGGCGCGATACGCAGTATTTT. It encodes CASSSNRGRDTQYF.

The chain combines TRBV5-1 with TRBJ1-4; 9 bases align to TRBD1. The trim removed 3 bases at V and 10 bases at J, leaving 10 bases unmatched. In germline, CDR1 is SGHRS, CDR2 YFSETQ. This CDR3 comprises 15 residues. The CDR3 here is CASSSPGTGMAKLFF. Here the CDR3 DNA reads TGCGCCAGCAGCTCCCCCGGGACAGGGATGGCAAAACTGTTTTTT.

This clonotype was counted only a few times. V and J are TRBV30 and TRBJ2-5; D is uncertain. The assigned J gene may be wrong: the sequence end matches TRBJ2-7 better. This CDR3 region has 12 residues. The germline CDR1 and CDR2 sequences are GTSNPN and SVGIG (reference sequence). The CDR3: CALRIGYGEQYF. As DNA, the CDR3 is TGTGCCCTCAGAATAGGGTATGGCGAGCAGTACTTC.

This chain joins TRBV20-1 and TRBJ1-2; D may be TRBD1 (5 bases). The CDR3 length is 13 residues. V was shortened by 1 base and J by 6 bases, with 12 bases between the two germline ends. Germline lookup yields CDR1 DFQATT and CDR2 SNEGSKA (reference sequence). In DNA, the CDR3 is TGCAGTGCTAGAGGGGACCCGGTCCATGGCTACACCTTC. This encodes CSARGDPVHGYTF.